A selection of T cell receptor beta chains follows, all from one sample in a study of blood T cell repertoires in COVID-19. Sequencing used immunoSEQ multiplex PCR; TCRdb keeps in-frame clones, though not all of them. This sample has tens of thousands of clones; roughly 83% occur once, and the top ten carry over 25%. Sequenced input: peripheral blood. These receptors were taken from a man in his 70s with acute or convalescent COVID-19. CDR3s include the opening cysteine and the closing phenylalanine or tryptophan. Each record gives: J gene, V gene, D gene, clone size, CDR3 DNA, CDR3 protein. A D gene is named only where the DNA matches it firmly. Expanded clones get a size class; other rows say once, few or many, or leave the size out.

TRBJ2-3	TRBV28	TRBD2	.	TGTGCCAGCAGCCCCAGCACCCCGGGGGGTAGCGGGACCTGGACTAAGGATACGCAGTATTTT	CASSPSTPGGSGTWTKDTQYF
TRBJ2-7	TRBV7-8	.	.	TGTGCCAGCAGCTTAGCGCTGAGCGGAACCGGGGTGCAGTACTTC	CASSLALSGTGVQYF
TRBJ2-7	TRBV5-1	.	.	TGCGCCAGCAGCCCTAATATCTACGAGCAGTACTTC	CASSPNIYEQYF
TRBJ1-1	TRBV19	.	.	TGTGCCACAGAACAGGGTGTTGGCACTGAAGCTTTCTTT	CATEQGVGTEAFF
TRBJ2-7	TRBV19	.	.	TGTGCCAGTAGCATCACTGCGACCTACGAGCAGTACTTC	CASSITATYEQYF
TRBJ1-3	TRBV9	.	.	TGTGCCCGCCGCGCGTGGGGGGGGGACACCATATATTTT	CARRAWGGDTIYF
TRBJ2-1	TRBV27	TRBD2	.	TGTGCTGGCCGTGGGGGCCTAGAACTAGCGGGAGGGCCGAACAATGAGCAGTTCTTC	CAGRGGLELAGGPNNEQFF
TRBJ2-5	TRBV15	.	.	TGTGCCACCAGACCCGAGGGGGAAGAGACCCAGTACTTC	CATRPEGEETQYF
TRBJ1-6	TRBV10-3	TRBD1	.	TGTGCCATCAGGGGATCGACAGGGGAGAATTCACCCCTCCACTTT	CAIRGSTGENSPLHF
TRBJ1-5	TRBV3-1/TRBV3-2	.	.	TGTGCCAGCTCAGGCAGGTCTAGCAATCAGCCCCAGCATTTT	CASSGRSSNQPQHF
TRBJ1-4	TRBV11-2	.	.	TGTGCCAGCAGCTTAGCAGGGCAGGATGAAAAACTGTTTTTT	CASSLAGQDEKLFF
TRBJ1-5	TRBV3-1/TRBV3-2	.	.	TGTGCCAGCAGCCCCTTAGGGGCTCAGCCCCAGCATTTT	CASSPLGAQPQHF
TRBJ2-3	TRBV19	TRBD2	.	TGTGCCAGTAGTGCGTATAGCGGGGATATCACAGATACGCAGTATTTT	CASSAYSGDITDTQYF
TRBJ1-2	TRBV10-2	TRBD1	.	TGCGCCAGCAGTGATTCCCCCACAGGGGTATATGGCTACACCTTC	CASSDSPTGVYGYTF
TRBJ1-3	TRBV11-2	.	.	TGTGCCAGCAGCTTCCAGGGTCGAGGAGAGGGAAACACCATATATTTT	CASSFQGRGEGNTIYF
TRBJ1-6	TRBV15	.	once	TGTGCCACCAGCAGCAGGAATTCACCCCTCCACTTT	CATSSRNSPLHF
TRBJ1-4	TRBV2	.	.	TGTGCCAGCATCCCCCAGTACCAAATGGAAAAACTGTTTTTT	CASIPQYQMEKLFF
TRBJ2-2	TRBV7-9	TRBD2	few	TGTGCCAGCAGACCCTCGGGACTAGATAACACCGGGGAGCTGTTTTTT	CASRPSGLDNTGELFF
TRBJ1-4	TRBV11-2	TRBD1	.	TGTGCCAGCAGCCTGATTGAGGGGGCAAGGGAAAAACTGTTTTTT	CASSLIEGAREKLFF
TRBJ1-1	TRBV19	.	once	TGTGCCAGTAGTATCTTCTACGGAGGACGCCCCACTGAAGCTTTCTTT	CASSIFYGGRPTEAFF
TRBJ2-7	TRBV6-4	.	.	TGTGCCAGCAGTCAGCAGCTGGGGCCGTACGAGCAGTACTTC	CASSQQLGPYEQYF
TRBJ1-5	TRBV2	TRBD1	.	TGTGCCAGCAGCCCGTTGACAGGGGTTAATCAGCCCCAGCATTTT	CASSPLTGVNQPQHF
TRBJ2-1	TRBV5-6	TRBD2	.	TGTGCCAGCAGCTTGGGGACTAGCGGTTCCTACAATGAGCAGTTCTTC	CASSLGTSGSYNEQFF
TRBJ1-1	TRBV2	TRBD1	.	TGTGCCAGCACGGGAGGACAGGGGAACACTGAAGCTTTCTTT	CASTGGQGNTEAFF
TRBJ2-3	TRBV3-1/TRBV3-2	TRBD2	.	TGTGCCAGCAGCCACGGACTAGCGTCAGATACGCAGTATTTT	CASSHGLASDTQYF
TRBJ1-2	TRBV6-5	TRBD1	.	TGTGCCAGCAGGCCGGGACAGCTTTCGGATGGCTACACCTTC	CASRPGQLSDGYTF
TRBJ2-7	TRBV29-1	TRBD1	.	TGCAGCGTTGAAGATAGGGGACAGGGGGCCCTCTACGAGCAGTACTTC	CSVEDRGQGALYEQYF
TRBJ2-7	TRBV4-3	.	.	TGCGCCAGCAGCCTTTACTACGAGCAGTACTTC	CASSLYYEQYF
TRBJ2-3	TRBV6-2/TRBV6-3	TRBD2	.	TGTGCCAGCAGTCCAGGCTGGCGGGAGCTAGATACGCAGTATTTT	CASSPGWRELDTQYF
TRBJ1-2	TRBV4-3	.	.	TGCGCCAGCAGCCAAGATCGAGGGTACTATGGCTACACCTTC	CASSQDRGYYGYTF
TRBJ2-7	TRBV11-3	TRBD1	.	TGTGCCAGCAGCTTCGGGACAGGATACGAGCAGTACTTC	CASSFGTGYEQYF
TRBJ1-3	TRBV19	.	.	TGTGCCAGTGGGGGGACGGCCTTCTCTGGAAACACCATATATTTT	CASGGTAFSGNTIYF
TRBJ2-1	TRBV20-1	.	.	TGCAGTGCTAGCCCGGAGGGTGAGCAGTTCTTC	CSASPEGEQFF